The source of this T cell receptor beta chain is a study of cytomegalovirus exposure and HLA in healthy donors (dated by TCRdb to the late 2010s). The study in broad terms: In an earlier analysis of fewer than 750 of the donors, approximately 300 Gb of sequence data and 120 million or so unique TCR beta sequences from 150 million to 200 million T cells were reported. The aim of the study was to test whether cataloging public T cell receptors could identify signatures of past pathogen exposure. To predict cytomegalovirus infection status, the study brought together high-throughput TCR immunosequencing, statistical association of individual TCRs with disease status, and machine learning. Four or five DR-DQ haplotypes were handled as single units for association and clustering because linkage in the cohort was strong. In an earlier analysis of about 590 of the donors, high-throughput TCR beta sequencing was used to judge whether each TCR beta V gene segment behaved as functional or pseudogenic. The T cell repertoires of 550 to 850 subjects were profiled by immunosequencing and related to cytomegalovirus serostatus. Among the approximately 430 genotyped donors, around 79% belonged to the genetic ancestry cluster associated with self-reported Caucasian donors. A later genetic analysis took genome-wide SNP genotypes for about 55% of the 666 donors and used that subset as a discovery cohort. Besides the first cohort of roughly 660 subjects, a separate validation cohort made up of roughly 120 different subjects was used. Rather than drawing on any new phenotypic data, the later analysis identified candidate immune exposures from TCR beta sequences and the way those sequences occurred across donors. Every discovery cohort repertoire had been produced on one sequencing platform. HLA typing covered class I and class II loci at four-digit resolution. The number of typed donors differed by locus: about 620-640 for A, B, C, DRB1 and DQB1; 522 for DQA1; over 600 for DPA1; and around 470 for DPB1. Donor age, sex, ethnicity and CMV serostatus were compiled together with the repertoire data. Among some 410 genotyped donors of the cohort, an average of around 250,000 unique TCR beta nucleotide sequences was sequenced per donor, of which roughly 18% were non-productive. To study patterns of TCR occurrence, a later analysis re-analyzed previously published TCR beta repertoires from 500 to 850 donors and added high-resolution HLA genotyping. Roughly 300 gigabases of sequencing data and around 80 million unique TCR sequences made up an early release that covered several hundred HLA-typed donors.

The library was prepared using the immunoSEQ multiplex PCR assay. For the multiplex PCR, a mixture combining 60 forward primers for TCR Vbeta segments and 13 reverse primers for TCR Jbeta segments was used. A multiplex PCR assay on genomic DNA amplified the CDR3 region of rearranged TCR beta genes. The Illumina HiSeq System was used to sequence the amplified TCR beta libraries as 87-base-pair reads. Processing in the source paper ran as follows. A later analysis tallied roughly 78 million unique TCR beta chains across the 700 or so repertoires, and around 10 million of those chains were shared by two or more donors. Raw reads were error-corrected and collapsed into unique sequences with a nearest-neighbor algorithm that merged closely related sequences to remove PCR and sequencing errors. To assign V, D and J gene segments, CDR3 sequences were aligned to IMGT reference sequences. Each retained sequence needed at least a six-nucleotide match to both a V gene segment and a J gene segment. Rearrangements were classified as productive when the CDR3 lacked stop codons and remained in frame with V and J, and all other rearrangements were classified as non-productive. Following IMGT convention, CDR3 was defined as the stretch from the second conserved V-encoded cysteine to the conserved J-encoded phenylalanine. The earlier analysis of some 550 of the donors excluded any sequence lacking an unambiguous match to a single V gene segment. An earlier analysis of several hundred of the donors called V segments functional above 56.7% productive rearrangements and segregating when the between-donor standard deviation exceeded 5%. A statistical classification framework was built to diagnose cytomegalovirus status from the catalog of TCR beta chain sequences. In a later analysis, TCR nucleotide sequences were compared against IMGT/GENE-DB human TR gene sequences so that V and J genes could be assigned. Using the TCRdist pipeline, a later analysis assigned CDR3 sequences along with most-parsimonious VDJ recombination scenarios. In a later analysis, every TCR beta chain was defined by the combination of its CDR3 amino acid sequence and its V-gene family, and reads without a unique V-gene family were dropped. A later analysis removed roughly 590 highly shared, low-generation-probability nucleotide sequences to deal with suspected cross-contamination and a sequencing artifact. In a later analysis, a clonal expansion index for each public chain was calculated from normalized within-repertoire ranks of inferred template counts. In a later analysis, generation probabilities were computed with a VDJ recombination model fitted to out-of-frame rearrangements, and the resulting probabilities were checked against IGoR. In a later analysis, hypergeometric tests were used to score TCR-TCR, TCR-HLA and TCR-CMV co-occurrence, with a repertoire-size bias correction applied to TCR pairs. False discovery rates were estimated in a later analysis by permuting HLA or CMV assignments 20 times. In a later analysis, co-occurring TCRs were grouped with DBSCAN, and TCRdist sequence similarity was added when clustering was performed within HLA-allele-positive subsets. Co-occurrence clustering excluded repertoires with fewer than 30,000 or more than 120,000 public chains, plus five with anomalous nucleotide sharing. In its TCRdb copy, this immuneACCESS table keeps in-frame sequences only and misses some clones. Where compared with another copy, unresolved V genes explain less than half of these, and the others have no known cause. The V and J calls and clone size come from that table; D and trimming were worked out from the DNA. Counted in this sample were 95,000 to 110,000 clones; 82% of them appeared once. The ten largest clones represent under 3.5% of the sample.

The cohort comprised some 700 healthy bone marrow donors. All cohort members were sampled while nominally healthy, although unrecorded immune exposures were likely present. The donor tested CMV seropositive and was one of the 289 seropositive cohort members. Every donor gave a peripheral blood sample, and the peripheral blood mononuclear cells from that sample were used for TCR beta sequencing. The Qiagen DNeasy Blood Extraction Kit was used to extract genomic DNA from the blood cell samples. On the study overall, not on this receptor specifically: According to the authors, the approach could potentially be generalized to other disease states and immunological phenotypes. A later genetic analysis associated a missense DCLRE1C variant with V-gene and J-gene trimming of TCR beta chains, and an independent cohort replicated the association. The sequencing pipeline was judged likely to have produced a cluster of highly shared sequence variants as a technical artifact. In both the original and validation cohorts, the classifier was reported to diagnose cytomegalovirus status with high specificity and sensitivity. A later analysis found that HLA-associated TCR beta chains were more clonally expanded and had lower generation probabilities than equally common non-associated chains. Presence/absence analyses assumed roughly uniform sequencing depth across donors, an assumption that may not hold. Three of the identified cytomegalovirus-associated TCR beta chains were confirmed in vitro to be specific for cytomegalovirus antigens. A total of about 180 TCR beta chains were listed by the study as associated with cytomegalovirus. Because counts were too low, approximately 15 rarely observed V segments, including chromosome 9 orphons, were excluded from the earlier analysis of several hundred of the donors. According to a later analysis, TCR association rates differed among HLA loci, with DRB1 alleles showing the most associated TCRs and HLA-C alleles showing the fewest. Across donors, most TCR sequences were observed very rarely, whereas some public TCRs were present in many individuals. Some IMGT-functional V segments, including TRBV6-2 and TRBV6-3, could not be distinguished by the 87-base-pair reads and were therefore excluded. When HLA alleles, especially DR and DQ, strongly co-occurred, TCR associations were difficult to assign to individual alleles. The only immune exposure information available for the cohort was CMV serostatus. Several of the top co-occurrence clusters appeared to be linked to parvovirus B19, influenza, CMV and Epstein-Barr virus, according to a later analysis. A later analysis found that most CMV-associated TCR beta chains appeared HLA-restricted, with HLA associations seemingly driven largely by CMV exposure. The cohort was sequenced for TCR beta chains only, and without alpha or paired-chain data the features that could be detected were limited. According to a later genetic analysis, donors in an Asian-associated ancestry cluster had fewer N-insertions in productive TCRs than the approximately 700-donor mean. Linkage disequilibrium might explain the correlated functional status among segregating V segments, but an unknown experimental factor could not be excluded. Because some donors lacked HLA typing at each locus, the association tests relied only on the typed subset. In an earlier analysis of 587 of the donors, most TCR beta V segments appeared in productive rearrangements about 87% or about 30% of the time, broadly matching IMGT annotations. Specific HLA alleles were associated with over 15,000 TCR beta sequences at a false discovery rate of 0.05 in a later analysis. A further reported finding was that TCR beta sequences accurately predicted the HLA-A and HLA-B alleles for most subjects in the first cohort.

As concerns this clone: This clone's antigen is unknown. Base quality data are lacking; no much larger clone is found one base away.

From its cysteine to its phenylalanine, the CDR3 spans 15 amino acids. The sequence is cut down to CDR3 DNA, 45 bases in frame from base 1. V lost 4 bases and J lost 9 bases; the stretch between them is 17 bases long. CDR1 and CDR2 (SGHRS, YFSETQ) derive from the germline V gene. Sequencing was performed on PBMCs. This chain joins TRBV5-1 to TRBJ1-6; the D gene identity is not certain. The TCR comes from a man aged 30 to 45 in good health and CMV-seropositive. The sequenced DNA is TGCGCCAGCAGCCCGGAGGTAATGGGAGGTTCACCCCTCCACTTT. The translation is CASSPEVMGGSPLHF.